Described below is a single TCR beta chain sequence and its context. Antigen unknown. This sample stems from a study of cytomegalovirus exposure and HLA in healthy donors. About the study: Ancestry clustering placed around 81% of around 400 genotyped donors in the Caucasian-associated cluster.

Researchers ran the PCR with 60 Vbeta and 13 Jbeta primers. Profiling relied on immunoSEQ multiplex PCR, and the TCRdb table lists in-frame clones only, not all of them. This sample has a few hundred thousand clones, with nearly 80% found just once. The V and J ends lost 0 bases and 11 bases, in that order; junction bases with no gene match: 12. The CDR3 contains 15 residues. Germline-derived CDR1 and CDR2 are LGHNA and YNFKEQ. General study results and limits: With high specificity and sensitivity, the classifier reportedly diagnosed cytomegalovirus status. Rarity characterized most TCR sequences, yet some public TCRs appeared in many donors. Later analysis showed TCR association rates varying by HLA locus, highest for DRB1 and lowest for HLA-C.

The sequenced material came from PBMCs. The sequence was obtained from a man aged 18-30 years in good health and CMV-seronegative. The rearrangement joins TRBV4-2 to TRBJ1-1; 7 bases line up with TRBD1. Written as DNA, the CDR3 is TGTGCCAGCAGCCAAGACCCTCAACTGACAGGGTCGGCTTTCTTT. It encodes CASSQDPQLTGSAFF.